These T cell receptor beta chains were read from a single sample in a study of T cells in Graves' hyperthyroidism and ophthalmopathy. Via MiXCR, TCRdb re-called the multiplex PCR reads, giving one row per CDR3 protein. The data contain 650,000 to 750,000 distinct CDR3 sequences, 12% to 15% of them singletons. Sequenced material: blood. These receptors were obtained from a woman aged 18-35 years with Graves' hyperthyroidism. CDR3s include the opening cysteine and the closing phenylalanine or tryptophan. The D gene is left open where the match is weak. Size tells how often a clone was seen (once, few, many) or the class of an expanded clone, and some rows leave it out.

cdr3_aa: CASSLSWGEAFF
cdr3_nt: TGTGCCAGCAGTTTATCGTGGGGTGAAGCTTTCTTT
d_call: NA
j_call: TRBJ1-1
v_call: TRBV28
clone_size: many

cdr3_aa: CASSLFITSFGGNQPQHF
cdr3_nt: TGTGCCAGCAGCTTGTTCATCACTTCTTTCGGGGGCAATCAGCCCCAGCATTTT
d_call: NA
j_call: TRBJ1-5
v_call: TRBV5-8
clone_size: many

cdr3_aa: CASSQGGAAFF
cdr3_nt: TGTGCCAGCAGCCAGGGGGGGGCTGCTTTCTTT
d_call: TRBD1
j_call: TRBJ1-1
v_call: TRBV6-1
clone_size: NA

cdr3_aa: CASTLLAGGVNEQFF
cdr3_nt: TGTGCCAGCACCCTACTAGCGGGAGGGGTAAATGAGCAGTTCTTC
d_call: TRBD2
j_call: TRBJ2-1
v_call: TRBV2
clone_size: many

cdr3_aa: CASSASGAGAFPGNTIYF
cdr3_nt: TGTGCCAGCAGTGCCTCCGGGGCGGGGGCCTTTCCCGGAAACACCATATATTTT
d_call: NA
j_call: TRBJ1-3
v_call: TRBV28
clone_size: many

cdr3_aa: CASSPWGPNTEAFF
cdr3_nt: TGTGCCAGCTCCCCCTGGGGGCCCAACACTGAAGCTTTCTTT
d_call: NA
j_call: TRBJ1-1
v_call: TRBV2
clone_size: many

cdr3_aa: CASSYDRVGQPQHF
cdr3_nt: TGTGCCAGCTCGTACGACAGGGTCGGCCAGCCCCAGCATTTT
d_call: TRBD1
j_call: TRBJ1-5
v_call: TRBV18
clone_size: many

cdr3_aa: CASSLYAPFSYNEQFF
cdr3_nt: TGTGCCAGCAGTTTATATGCCCCATTCTCCTACAATGAGCAGTTCTTC
d_call: NA
j_call: TRBJ2-1
v_call: TRBV27
clone_size: few

cdr3_aa: CASSSPTSQSSTQYF
cdr3_nt: TGTGCCAGCAGTTCACCGACTAGCCAAAGCTCTACGCAGTATTTT
d_call: TRBD2
j_call: TRBJ2-3
v_call: TRBV28
clone_size: few

cdr3_aa: CASSLSIYQPQHF
cdr3_nt: TGTGCCAGCAGTTTATCAATCTATCAGCCCCAGCATTTT
d_call: NA
j_call: TRBJ1-5
v_call: TRBV28
clone_size: many

cdr3_aa: CASRLSAETTQYF
cdr3_nt: TGTGCCAGCAGGTTATCAGCGGAGACTACGCAGTATTTT
d_call: NA
j_call: TRBJ2-3
v_call: TRBV7-9
clone_size: many

cdr3_aa: CATSDPKPLPSGERGSSYNEQFF
cdr3_nt: TGTGCCACCAGTGATCCAAAGCCCCTGCCTAGCGGAGAGAGGGGGAGCTCCTACAATGAGCAGTTCTTC
d_call: NA
j_call: TRBJ2-1
v_call: TRBV24-1
clone_size: NA

cdr3_aa: CSAQISSYNEQFF
cdr3_nt: TGCAGTGCCCAGATTAGCTCCTACAATGAGCAGTTCTTC
d_call: NA
j_call: TRBJ2-1
v_call: TRBV20-1
clone_size: many

cdr3_aa: CASSLALGGFYGYTF
cdr3_nt: TGTGCCAGCAGCTTAGCTCTCGGGGGTTTCTATGGCTACACCTTC
d_call: NA
j_call: TRBJ1-2
v_call: TRBV7-8
clone_size: many

cdr3_aa: CASSSDREYMNTEAFF
cdr3_nt: TGTGCCAGCAGCTCGGACAGGGAATACATGAACACTGAAGCTTTCTTT
d_call: TRBD1
j_call: TRBJ1-1
v_call: TRBV7-9
clone_size: many

cdr3_aa: CASSLSGARKQFF
cdr3_nt: TGTGCCAGCAGTTTATCGGGTGCTAGAAAGCAGTTCTTC
d_call: NA
j_call: TRBJ2-1
v_call: TRBV28
clone_size: many

cdr3_aa: CASSQDTSGSNEQFF
cdr3_nt: TGTGCCAGCAGCCAAGACACTAGCGGGAGCAATGAGCAGTTCTTC
d_call: TRBD2
j_call: TRBJ2-1
v_call: TRBV3-1
clone_size: few

cdr3_aa: CASSLGSGTPNYEQYF
cdr3_nt: TGTGCCAGCAGCTTGGGTAGCGGGACACCGAATTACGAGCAGTACTTC
d_call: TRBD2
j_call: TRBJ2-7
v_call: TRBV7-2
clone_size: few

cdr3_aa: CASSFRVSSGRLTGELFF
cdr3_nt: TGTGCCAGCAGTTTCAGAGTGTCTAGCGGGAGGCTCACCGGGGAGCTGTTTTTT
d_call: TRBD2
j_call: TRBJ2-2
v_call: TRBV12-3/TRBV12-4
clone_size: NA

cdr3_aa: CASSVGAGYEQYF
cdr3_nt: TGTGCCAGCAGTGTTGGGGCAGGATACGAGCAGTACTTC
d_call: NA
j_call: TRBJ2-7
v_call: TRBV9
clone_size: many

cdr3_aa: CSARDRGLAGYYEQYF
cdr3_nt: TGCAGTGCTAGAGATAGGGGACTAGCGGGGTACTACGAGCAGTACTTC
d_call: TRBD2
j_call: TRBJ2-7
v_call: TRBV20-1
clone_size: NA

cdr3_aa: CASSRTLGNEQFF
cdr3_nt: TGTGCCAGTAGCAGAACTCTGGGGAATGAGCAGTTCTTC
d_call: NA
j_call: TRBJ2-1
v_call: TRBV19
clone_size: few

cdr3_aa: CASRFQRRRETQYF
cdr3_nt: TGTGCCAGCCGATTCCAGCGCCGCCGGGAGACCCAGTACTTC
d_call: NA
j_call: TRBJ2-5
v_call: TRBV9
clone_size: NA

cdr3_aa: CASSSGQGEHNEQFF
cdr3_nt: TGTGCCAGCAGCTCGGGACAAGGTGAACACAATGAGCAGTTCTTC
d_call: NA
j_call: TRBJ2-1
v_call: TRBV11-2
clone_size: few

cdr3_aa: CASSLELRVESGSTYNEQFF
cdr3_nt: TGTGCCAGCAGCTTAGAACTCAGGGTTGAGAGCGGGAGCACCTACAATGAGCAGTTCTTC
d_call: TRBD2
j_call: TRBJ2-1
v_call: TRBV7-9
clone_size: NA

cdr3_aa: CASSIPVAGGLTDTQYF
cdr3_nt: TGTGCCAGCAGTATCCCCGTTGCGGGAGGGCTCACAGATACGCAGTATTTT
d_call: TRBD2
j_call: TRBJ2-3
v_call: TRBV12-3/TRBV12-4
clone_size: many

cdr3_aa: CSATTGSSYEQYF
cdr3_nt: TGCAGTGCTACGACAGGGAGCTCCTACGAGCAGTACTTC
d_call: TRBD1
j_call: TRBJ2-7
v_call: TRBV20-1
clone_size: NA

cdr3_aa: CASSYSSATNEKLFF
cdr3_nt: TGTGCCAGCAGTTACTCTTCCGCAACTAATGAAAAACTGTTTTTT
d_call: NA
j_call: TRBJ1-4
v_call: TRBV6-2/TRBV6-3
clone_size: NA

cdr3_aa: CASSLGSLAGVRETQYF
cdr3_nt: TGTGCCAGCAGCTTAGGGTCACTAGCGGGAGTCAGAGAGACCCAGTACTTC
d_call: TRBD2
j_call: TRBJ2-5
v_call: TRBV7-8
clone_size: NA

cdr3_aa: CSASRDYPVARTGELFF
cdr3_nt: TGCAGTGCTAGCCGGGACTACCCGGTTGCGCGCACCGGGGAGCTGTTTTTT
d_call: TRBD2
j_call: TRBJ2-2
v_call: TRBV20-1
clone_size: NA

cdr3_aa: CASSPTSGPDSNQPQHF
cdr3_nt: TGTGCCAGCTCACCAACATCAGGGCCCGATAGCAATCAGCCCCAGCATTTT
d_call: NA
j_call: TRBJ1-5
v_call: TRBV28
clone_size: few

cdr3_aa: CASRRDLSSYEQYF
cdr3_nt: TGTGCCAGCAGGAGGGACTTAAGCTCCTACGAGCAGTACTTC
d_call: NA
j_call: TRBJ2-7
v_call: TRBV2
clone_size: many

cdr3_aa: CSARVAKGRTDTQYF
cdr3_nt: TGCAGTGCTAGAGTAGCGAAGGGGCGCACAGATACGCAGTATTTT
d_call: NA
j_call: TRBJ2-3
v_call: TRBV20-1
clone_size: many

cdr3_aa: CASSIRTGFHEQFF
cdr3_nt: TGTGCCAGTAGTATCCGAACAGGGTTCCATGAGCAGTTCTTC
d_call: NA
j_call: TRBJ2-1
v_call: TRBV19
clone_size: NA

cdr3_aa: CSAERTGRETQYF
cdr3_nt: TGCAGTGCTGAGAGGACAGGGAGAGAGACCCAGTACTTC
d_call: TRBD1
j_call: TRBJ2-5
v_call: TRBV20-1
clone_size: few